What follows are 10 T cell receptor beta chains derived from one specimen sequenced in a study of T-cell memory formation after mild COVID-19. TCRdb used MiXCR to reprocess the 5' RACE reads, holding one entry per CDR3 protein. The sample lists around 200,000 distinct CDR3 sequences, approximately 30% occurring once. The sequencing sample was made of PBMCs or a T cell subset sorted from them (not recorded which). The receptors were sampled from an adult woman who had mild COVID-19 (a few samples of this study predate the infection). Cell type and time point are not known.

This clonotype came up a few times. V and J are TRBV24-1 and TRBJ2-7, with D perhaps TRBD1 (6 bases). Trimming removed 4 bases from V and 4 bases from J, with 13 bases in between. The CDR3 runs to 14 residues. Germline loops: CDR1 KGHDR, CDR2 SFDVKD. CDR3 in DNA: TGTGCCACCAGTGAGGCCAGGGGTGCATACGAGCAGTACTTC. Amino acids: CATSEARGAYEQYF.

This rearrangement joins TRBV6-5 to TRBJ2-5, with 9 positions matching TRBD1. J was trimmed by 2 bases and V by 2 bases; bases with no gene match: 3. The CDR3 loop spans 15 amino acids. The germline V gene encodes CDR1 MNHEY and CDR2 SVGAGI. The CDR3 sequence: CASSYDRGWQETQYF. The CDR3 region has the DNA TGTGCCAGCAGTTACGACAGGGGGTGGCAAGAGACCCAGTACTTC.

The chain recombines TRBV20-1 with TRBJ2-3, with 7 bases fitting TRBD2. With V trimmed by 0 bases and J by 2 bases, 5 bases remained unmatched. The CDR3 covers 15 residues. Germline assignment: CDR1 DFQATT and CDR2 SNEGSKA (reference sequence). CDR3 region: CSARDRRGFTDTQYF. For the CDR3, the DNA is TGCAGTGCTAGAGATAGGCGGGGGTTCACAGATACGCAGTATTTT.

This clonotype was recorded a few times. This chain connects TRBV12-3 or TRBV12-4 to TRBJ2-7; D gene unclear. The CDR3 covers 14 residues. With 6 bases removed from V and 6 bases from J, the gap between germline ends came to 18 bases. CDR3 protein: CASSQTQWRVEQYF. For the CDR3, the DNA is TGTGCCAGCAGCCAAACTCAATGGCGTGTCGAGCAGTACTTC.

The DNA of the CDR3 is TGTGCCACCAGTGATTTGCGGGCCGAAACCGGGGAGCTGTTTTTT. Its protein is CATSDLRAETGELFF. The genes are TRBV24-1 and TRBJ2-2; no reliable D call. CDR1 is KGHDR and CDR2 is SFDVKD in the germline V gene. V lost 0 bases and J lost 5, with 9 bases in between. CDR3 size: 15 residues.

The sample holds a few counts of this clonotype. The J gene is TRBJ2-3, the V gene TRBV15, with D perhaps assigned TRBD1 or TRBD2 (5 bases each). This CDR3 has 16 residues. CDR1 is LNHNV and CDR2 is YYDKDF in the germline V gene (reference sequence). Trimming pared 1 base from V and 5 bases from J, leaving 16 bases between. The CDR3 DNA is TGTGCCACCAGCAGAGGGCTGACAGTTGCGGGAGATACGCAGTATTTT. Translation gives CATSRGLTVAGDTQYF.

J is TRBJ2-1 and V is TRBV7-9; D not resolved. The CDR3 totals 15 residues. Germline-derived CDR1 and CDR2 are SEHNR and FQNEAQ (reference sequence). V lost 5 bases to trimming and J lost 5 bases, with 16 bases between them. The CDR3: CASSPSPLGHNEQFF. The CDR3 DNA reads TGTGCCAGCAGCCCGAGCCCCCTTGGCCACAATGAGCAGTTCTTC.

The chain is built from TRBV5-1 and TRBJ2-7; D tentatively reads TRBD1 or TRBD2 (5 bases each). V shed 4 bases and J shed 2 bases, with 16 bases lying between them. CDR3 length: 15 residues. The V gene's germline CDR1 is SGHRS and CDR2 YFSETQ. The CDR3 nucleotides read TGCGCCAGCAGCGTCCCCCGGGACGGCACCTACGAGCAGTACTTC. Protein: CASSVPRDGTYEQYF.

This clonotype was seen only a few times. V gene TRBV7-9 combines with J gene TRBJ2-1, with 9 bases that match TRBD1. The CDR3 runs to 17 residues. The V segment lost 4 bases and the J segment 2 bases; nucleotides outside the gene matches: 9. The germline gives CDR1 SEHNR, CDR2 FQNEAQ (reference sequence). CDR3 DNA: TGTGCCAGCAGCTCCGGGACAGGGAGGAGTCCCTACAATGAGCAGTTCTTC. It yields the protein CASSSGTGRSPYNEQFF.

The V call is TRBV10-3, the J call TRBJ2-2; 9 positions match TRBD1. Germline CDR1 ENHRY, CDR2 SYGVKD. This CDR3 comprises 15 residues. The V gene end was trimmed by 4 bases and the J gene end by 1 base; junction bases not matched to a gene: 1. The CDR3, as DNA: TGTGCCATCAGTGGGGACAGGGAGAACACCGGGGAGCTGTTTTTT. This sequence encodes CAISGDRENTGELFF.